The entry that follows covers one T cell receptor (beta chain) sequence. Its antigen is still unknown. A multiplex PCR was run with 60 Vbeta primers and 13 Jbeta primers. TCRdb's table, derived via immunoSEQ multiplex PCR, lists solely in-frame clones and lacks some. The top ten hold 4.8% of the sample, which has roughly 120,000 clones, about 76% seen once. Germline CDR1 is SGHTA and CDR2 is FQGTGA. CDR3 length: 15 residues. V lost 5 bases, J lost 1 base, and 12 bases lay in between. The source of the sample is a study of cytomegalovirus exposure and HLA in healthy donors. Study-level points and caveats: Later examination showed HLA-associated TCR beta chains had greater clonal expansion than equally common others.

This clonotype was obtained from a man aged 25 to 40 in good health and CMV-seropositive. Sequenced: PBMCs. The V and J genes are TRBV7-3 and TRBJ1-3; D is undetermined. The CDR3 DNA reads TGTGCCAGCAGCCCGAGCGGGCCTTCTGGAAACACCATATATTTT. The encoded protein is CASSPSGPSGNTIYF.